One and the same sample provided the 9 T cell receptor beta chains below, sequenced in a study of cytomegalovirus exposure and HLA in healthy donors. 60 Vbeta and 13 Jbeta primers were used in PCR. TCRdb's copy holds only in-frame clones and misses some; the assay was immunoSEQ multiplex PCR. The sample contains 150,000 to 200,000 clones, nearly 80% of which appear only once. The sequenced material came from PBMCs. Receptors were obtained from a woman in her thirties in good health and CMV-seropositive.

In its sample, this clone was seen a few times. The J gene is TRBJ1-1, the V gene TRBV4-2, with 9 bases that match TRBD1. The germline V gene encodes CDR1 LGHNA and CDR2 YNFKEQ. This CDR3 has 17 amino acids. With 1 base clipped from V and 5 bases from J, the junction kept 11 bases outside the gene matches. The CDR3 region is CASSQGATGQGWTEAFF. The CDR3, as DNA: TGTGCCAGCAGCCAAGGCGCAACCGGACAGGGGTGGACTGAAGCTTTCTTT.

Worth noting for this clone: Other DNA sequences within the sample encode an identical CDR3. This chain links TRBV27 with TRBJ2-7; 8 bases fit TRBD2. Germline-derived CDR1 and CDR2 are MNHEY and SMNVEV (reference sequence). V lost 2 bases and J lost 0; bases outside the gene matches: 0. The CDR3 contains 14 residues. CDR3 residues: CASSLSGSSYEQYF. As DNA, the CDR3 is TGTGCCAGCAGTTTAAGCGGGAGCTCCTACGAGCAGTACTTC.

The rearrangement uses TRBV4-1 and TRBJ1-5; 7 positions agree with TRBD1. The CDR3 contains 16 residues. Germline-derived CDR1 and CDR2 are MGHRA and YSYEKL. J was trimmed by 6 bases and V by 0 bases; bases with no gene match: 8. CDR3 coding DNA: TGCGCCAGCAGCCAAGAAGGGACAGTCCTGGGTCAGCCCCAGCATTTT. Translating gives CASSQEGTVLGQPQHF.

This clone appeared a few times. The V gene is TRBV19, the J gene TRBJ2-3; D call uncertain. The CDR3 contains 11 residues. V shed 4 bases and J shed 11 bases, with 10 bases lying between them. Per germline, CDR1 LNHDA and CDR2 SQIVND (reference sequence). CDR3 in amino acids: CASSTSEWQYF. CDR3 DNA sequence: TGTGCCAGTAGTACCAGCGAGTGGCAGTATTTT.

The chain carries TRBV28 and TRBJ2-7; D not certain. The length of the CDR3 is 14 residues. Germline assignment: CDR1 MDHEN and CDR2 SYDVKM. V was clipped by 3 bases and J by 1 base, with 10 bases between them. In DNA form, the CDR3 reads TGTGCCAGCAGTTTGAGCCAGGAATCCTACGAGCAGTACTTC. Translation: CASSLSQESYEQYF. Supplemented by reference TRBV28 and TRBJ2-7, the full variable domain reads DVKVTQSSRYLVKRTGEKVFLECVQDMDHENMFWYRQDPGLGLRLIYFSYDVKMKEKGDIPEGYSVSREKKERFSLILESASTNQTSMYLCASSLSQESYEQYFGPGTRLTVT.

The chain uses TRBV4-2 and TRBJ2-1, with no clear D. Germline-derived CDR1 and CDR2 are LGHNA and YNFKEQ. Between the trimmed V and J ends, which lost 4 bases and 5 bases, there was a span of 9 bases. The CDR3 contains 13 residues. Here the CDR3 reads CASSRRVDNEQFF. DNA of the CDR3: TGTGCCAGCAGCCGGAGAGTGGACAATGAGCAGTTCTTC.

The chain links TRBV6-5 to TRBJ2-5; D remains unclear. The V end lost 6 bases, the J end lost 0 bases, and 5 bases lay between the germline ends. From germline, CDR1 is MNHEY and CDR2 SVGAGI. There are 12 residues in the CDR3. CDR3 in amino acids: CASRQNQETQYF. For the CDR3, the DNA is TGTGCCAGCAGACAGAACCAAGAGACCCAGTACTTC.

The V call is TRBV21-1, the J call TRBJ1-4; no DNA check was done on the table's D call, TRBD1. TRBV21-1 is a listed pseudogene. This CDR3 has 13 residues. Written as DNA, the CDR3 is TGTGCCAGCAGCAACAGGGGTAATGAAAAACTGTTTTTT. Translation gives CASSNRGNEKLFF.

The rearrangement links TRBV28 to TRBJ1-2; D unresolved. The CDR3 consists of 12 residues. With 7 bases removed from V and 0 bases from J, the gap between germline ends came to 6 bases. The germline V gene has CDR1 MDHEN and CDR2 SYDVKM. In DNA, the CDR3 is TGTGCCAGCATGGAGGCTAACTATGGCTACACCTTC. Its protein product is CASMEANYGYTF.